The T cell receptor beta chain described here comes from a study of human T cells and chemical hapten exposure. Study-level information: On the upper back, patch tests were applied with 0.01% DPC and read at 6 days. Study observations and caveats: Donors had alopecia, so their immune response may differ from healthy people's.

This clonotype was counted only a few times. Its antigen is unknown. In germline, CDR1 is SGHDN, CDR2 FVKESK. CDR3 length: 17 residues. Trimming removed 0 bases at V and 0 bases at J, with 13 bases between. The authors' processing: Individual samples carried between about 23,224 and 750,000 TCRs, with some 100,000 as the median. TCRdb passed the RACE reads through MiXCR, listing each CDR3 protein once. The V and J calls were determined by TCRdb, not by the authors. The data hold about 90,000 distinct CDR3 sequences, with about 9% observed a single time. The time point: pre-sensitization, week 0. Specified treatment: therapeutic diphenylcyclopropenone sensitization with weekly scalp DPC. Prior to application of each patch test, blood was drawn.

This rearrangement joins TRBV14 to TRBJ2-3; possibly TRBD1 for D (5 bases). This receptor was identified in a man aged 35 to 55 with alopecia areata. Some clones in this sample may be carry-over from other donors' samples. The material sequenced was whole blood, taken in connection with sensitization to the hapten diphenylcyclopropenone (DPC). The CDR3 DNA sequence: TGTGCCAGCAGCCAAGATCACAGGACAACGAGCACAGATACGCAGTATTTT. It codes for CASSQDHRTTSTDTQYF.